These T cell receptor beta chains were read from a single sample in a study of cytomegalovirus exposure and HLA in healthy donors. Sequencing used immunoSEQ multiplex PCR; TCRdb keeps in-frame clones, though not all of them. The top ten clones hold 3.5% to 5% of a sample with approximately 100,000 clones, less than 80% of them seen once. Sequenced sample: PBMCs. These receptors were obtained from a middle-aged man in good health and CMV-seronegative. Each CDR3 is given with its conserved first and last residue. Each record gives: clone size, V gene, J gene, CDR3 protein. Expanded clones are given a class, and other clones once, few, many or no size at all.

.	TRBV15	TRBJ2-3	CATSLRGDVSDTQYF
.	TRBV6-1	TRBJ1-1	CASSERGGGLNTEAFF
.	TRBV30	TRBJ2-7	CAWRTGVPYEQYF
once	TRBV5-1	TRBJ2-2	CASSLGTSGGTNTGELFF
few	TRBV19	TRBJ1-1	CASSISRGDTEAFF
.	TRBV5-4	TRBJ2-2	CASSKGAPNTGELFF
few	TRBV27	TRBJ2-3	CASSFFGLTDTQYF
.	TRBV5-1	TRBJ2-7	CASSLAPSYEQYF
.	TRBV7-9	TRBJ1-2	CSSSPSGGGLVYGYTF
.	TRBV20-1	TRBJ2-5	CSAGHQETQYF
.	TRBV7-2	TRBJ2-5	CASSFGRVQETQYF
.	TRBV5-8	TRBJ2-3	CASTREGLGTDTQYF
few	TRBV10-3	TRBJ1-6	CATRGTDSPLHF
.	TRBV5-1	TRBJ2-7	CASSLGGETYEQYF
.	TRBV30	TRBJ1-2	CAWDTGFGYTF
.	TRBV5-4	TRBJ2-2	CASAPGLAGKNRGELFF
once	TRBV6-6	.	CASSARSEQYF
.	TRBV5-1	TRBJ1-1	CASSWDDRGNTEAFF
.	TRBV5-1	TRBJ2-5	CASSPTGDRVLGETQYF
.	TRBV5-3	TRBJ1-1	CARSLDRVVDTEAFF
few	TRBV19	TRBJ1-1	CASSIREGVETEAFF
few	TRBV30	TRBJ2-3	CAWTGWRDTQYF
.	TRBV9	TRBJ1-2	CASNTVETGYTF
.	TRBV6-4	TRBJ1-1	CASRRVSNTEAFF
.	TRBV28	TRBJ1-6	CASSQQGARNSPLHF
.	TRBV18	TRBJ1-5	CASSPPTGGVNQPQHF
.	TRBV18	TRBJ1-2	CASSPTVGHNYGYTF
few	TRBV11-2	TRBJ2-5	CASSPIAGGPKTQYF
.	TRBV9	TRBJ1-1	CASSVDDSLNTEAFF
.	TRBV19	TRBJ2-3	CASSPTTPSSTDTQYF
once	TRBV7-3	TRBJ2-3	CASSSRGASTDTQYF
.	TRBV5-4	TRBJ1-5	CASSYENQPQHF
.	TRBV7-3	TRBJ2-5	CASSLTEGGGTQYF
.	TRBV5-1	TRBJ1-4	CASSRGAGQVSEKLFF
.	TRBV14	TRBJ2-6	CASSPHLAGFNSGANVLTF
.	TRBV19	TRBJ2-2	CASSRGLAGGRSTGELFF
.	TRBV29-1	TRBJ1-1	CSVDKGRANTEAFF
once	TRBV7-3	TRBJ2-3	CASSLTGTGYSSTDTQYF
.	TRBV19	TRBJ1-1	CASSPLAGVFDTEAFF
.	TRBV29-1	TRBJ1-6	CSARQGANSPLHF
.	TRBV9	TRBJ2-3	CASSSSDRGDTQYF
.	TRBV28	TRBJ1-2	CASSLRGGGNYGYTF
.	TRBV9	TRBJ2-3	CASSVGPGGFGESDTQYF
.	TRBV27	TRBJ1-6	CAGASDPGGSPLHF
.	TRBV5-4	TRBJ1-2	CASRIRASMATGYTF
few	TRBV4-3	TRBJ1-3	CASSQEGTFSGNTIYF
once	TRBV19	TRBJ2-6	CASSIPGRSGANVLTF
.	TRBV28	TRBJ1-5	CASSPGGGGQPQHF
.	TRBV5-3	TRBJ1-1	CARSLLWNTEAFF
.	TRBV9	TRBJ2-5	CASSVEGLVSETQYF
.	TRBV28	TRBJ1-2	CASSTQGQGGYGYTF
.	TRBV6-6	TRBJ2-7	CASSYEQGKGSYEQYF
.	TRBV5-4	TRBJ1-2	CASSTDSLYGYTF
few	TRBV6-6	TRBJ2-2	CASRHETSGYTGELFF